This T cell receptor (beta chain) was captured in a study of CD8+ T cells in alopecia areata. A note on this clone: As yet, its antigen is unknown.

Germline V gene lookup returns CDR1 LGHNA and CDR2 YNFKEQ. The CDR3 has 15 amino acids. The V end was cut by 0 bases, the J end by 7 bases, with 15 bases between. RNA was extracted and reverse transcribed into cDNA as the sequencing template. TCRdb's table, derived via immunoSEQ multiplex PCR, lists solely in-frame clones and lacks some. The data contain 200,000 or so clones, 40% to 55% of them singletons. Study-wide findings and caveats: Affected lesional scalp, above all in alopecia totalis/universalis, was more clonal than normal scalp.

The sample's treatment: oral pan-JAK inhibitor, 5-10 mg twice daily. Both peripheral blood and punch biopsies of lesional scalp skin were obtained from patients who had alopecia areata. The rearrangement uses TRBV4-2 and TRBJ2-5; D gene ambiguous. This clonotype was sampled from a human donor with alopecia areata. The source material was CD4+ T cells sorted from blood, sampled at approximately week 36, from a patient treated with tofacitinib. As DNA, the CDR3 is TGTGCCAGCAGCCAAGAAGGATCCCTCCTGGGGACCCAGTACTTC. Protein sequence: CASSQEGSLLGTQYF.